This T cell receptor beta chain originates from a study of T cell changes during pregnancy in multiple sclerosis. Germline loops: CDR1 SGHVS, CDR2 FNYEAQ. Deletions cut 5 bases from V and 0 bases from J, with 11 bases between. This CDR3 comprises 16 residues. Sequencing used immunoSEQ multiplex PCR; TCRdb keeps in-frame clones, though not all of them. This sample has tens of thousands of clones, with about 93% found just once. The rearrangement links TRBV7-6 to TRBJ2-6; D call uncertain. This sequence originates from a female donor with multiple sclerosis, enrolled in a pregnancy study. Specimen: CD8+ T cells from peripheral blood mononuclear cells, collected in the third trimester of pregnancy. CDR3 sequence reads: CASSQERDSGANVLTF. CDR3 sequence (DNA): TGTGCCAGCAGCCAAGAAAGAGACTCTGGGGCCAACGTCCTGACTTTC.